The 31 T cell receptor beta chains below were found in one sample sequenced in a study of Ad26.COV2.S vaccination and SARS-CoV-2 variants. Noted treatment: roughly 19 received Ad26.COV2.S at low or high dose, single or two shots; about five received placebo; per-sample allocation not given. Samples came from day 63 after the first vaccine or placebo injection. This table comes from immunoSEQ multiplex PCR, and its TCRdb copy is limited to in-frame clones, with some not included. The sample shows about 410,000 clones, approximately 90% of them seen only once. Sequencing was performed on peripheral blood, taken in a trial of Ad26.COV2.S vaccine versus placebo. Receptor source: a person between 18 and 65 years old who received the Ad26.COV2.S COVID-19 vaccine or a placebo.

J is TRBJ2-1 and V is TRBV24-1; D remains ambiguous. The CDR3 runs 17 residues. CDR1 is KGHDR and CDR2 is SFDVKD in the germline V gene. V was clipped by 3 bases and J by 0 bases, with 14 bases between them. Here the CDR3 reads CATSDPSDRSSYNEQFF. CDR3 sequence (DNA): TGTGCCACCAGTGATCCCTCGGACCGAAGCTCCTACAATGAGCAGTTCTTC.

The chain has TRBV24-1 and TRBJ2-7; 14 bases fit TRBD2. CDR1 is KGHDR, CDR2 SFDVKD, per germline. V gave up 3 bases and J gave up 1 base; unmatched junction bases: 4. There are 17 residues in the CDR3. For the CDR3, the DNA is TGTGCCACCAGTGATACCGGGACTAGCGGGGGATCCTACGAGCAGTACTTC. This sequence encodes CATSDTGTSGGSYEQYF.

This clone appeared once. This chain links TRBV2 with TRBJ1-1, with 7 bases fitting TRBD1. Per the germline V gene, CDR1 is SNHLY and CDR2 is FYNNEI. The CDR3 spans 14 residues. The ends lost 5 bases at V and 7 bases at J; junction bases unmatched: 10. CDR3 coding DNA: TGTGCCAGCAGTCTCGGACAGGAAGAGGGTGAAGCTTTCTTT. It encodes CASSLGQEEGEAFF.

Here the CDR3 DNA reads TGTGCCAGCAGTTGGGACAGGGCCAATGAGCAGTTCTTC. This gives the protein CASSWDRANEQFF. The V gene is TRBV6-5, the J gene TRBJ2-1; 9 nucleotides match TRBD1. The V gene end was trimmed by 4 bases and the J gene end by 6 bases; junction bases not matched to a gene: 1. CDR1 and CDR2 from the germline V gene are MNHEY and SVGAGI. The CDR3 covers 13 residues.

The chain is built from TRBV27 and TRBJ1-6; 12 nucleotides line up with TRBD1. The V gene end was trimmed by 3 bases and the J gene end by 6 bases; junction bases not matched to a gene: 9. The CDR3 runs to 18 residues. CDR1 and CDR2 from the germline V gene are MNHEY and SMNVEV (reference sequence). The CDR3 sequence is CASSFRDRGLWGNSPLHF. The DNA for the CDR3 is TGTGCCAGCAGTTTCAGGGACAGGGGGCTTTGGGGTAATTCACCCCTCCACTTT.

This chain joins TRBV7-8 and TRBJ1-2; maybe TRBD1 (6 bases). CDR1 and CDR2 from the germline V gene are SGHVS and FQNEAQ. The V end was cut by 5 bases, the J end by 2 bases, with 15 bases between. The CDR3 contains 15 residues. CDR3 residues: CASSPLRTVNYGYTF. CDR3 nucleotide sequence: TGTGCCAGCAGCCCTTTGAGGACAGTAAACTATGGCTACACCTTC. The whole variable domain, filled in from reference TRBV7-8 and TRBJ1-2, reads GAGVSQSPRYKVAKRGQDVALRCDPISGHVSLFWYQQALGQGPEFLTYFQNEAQLDKSGLPSDRFFAERPEGSVSTLKIQRTQQEDSAVYLCASSPLRTVNYGYTFGSGTRLTVV.

This clone was counted a single time. This sequence joins TRBV7-9 and TRBJ2-1; 10 nucleotides align to TRBD2. V lost 5 bases to trimming and J lost 5 bases; unmatched junction nucleotides: 6. This CDR3 is built from 15 residues. CDR1 is SEHNR, CDR2 FQNEAQ, per germline (reference sequence). The CDR3 nucleotides are TGTGCCAGCAGCGCGAGCGGGGGGGCCGACAATGAGCAGTTCTTC. It is translated as CASSASGGADNEQFF.

V and J are TRBV7-8 and TRBJ2-7; the match to TRBD2 covers 8 bases. The ends lost 3 bases at V and 4 bases at J; junction bases unmatched: 5. The CDR3 sequence is 14 residues long. From germline, CDR1 is SGHVS and CDR2 FQNEAQ. This CDR3 is CASSLLGGGYEQYF. DNA for the CDR3: TGTGCCAGCAGCTTGCTCGGGGGGGGGTACGAGCAGTACTTC.

The chain uses TRBV7-9 and TRBJ2-5, with 7 bases that match TRBD1. Trimming at V came to 6 bases and at J to 5 bases, leaving 9 bases not matched to a gene. The germline gives CDR1 SEHNR, CDR2 FQNEAQ (reference sequence). The length of the CDR3 is 14 residues. The CDR3 spells CASSLNRGSETQYF. Written as DNA, the CDR3 is TGTGCCAGCAGTTTGAACAGGGGCTCGGAGACCCAGTACTTC.

The V gene is TRBV6-1, the J gene TRBJ2-5, with TRBD2 matching over 7 bases. CDR3 length equals 16 residues. Looked up from germline, CDR1 is MNHNS and CDR2 is SASEGT. V shed 3 bases, J shed 2 bases, and the junction held 9 bases outside the gene matches. The CDR3 DNA is TGTGCCAGCAGTGATTGGGCTAGCGGACTACAAGAGACCCAGTACTTC. This encodes CASSDWASGLQETQYF.

The V gene is TRBV5-1, the J gene TRBJ2-7; TRBD2 might be the D (6 bases). The germline CDR1 and CDR2 sequences are SGHRS and YFSETQ. The germline V and J ends were trimmed by 1 base and 2 bases, with 10 bases remaining between them. The CDR3 runs 14 residues. The CDR3 here is CASSLFGGTYEQYF. Written as DNA, the CDR3 is TGCGCCAGCAGCTTGTTTGGCGGGACCTACGAGCAGTACTTC.

The chain combines TRBV27 with TRBJ2-5, with D possibly matching TRBD2 (5 bases). V shed 3 bases and J shed 9 bases, with 26 bases lying between them. The CDR3 is made up of 17 amino acids. Germline V gene data show CDR1 as MNHEY and CDR2 as SMNVEV (reference sequence). This CDR3 reads CASSFRLGEGIVAAQYF. CDR3 nucleotides: TGTGCCAGCAGTTTTAGGTTGGGAGAGGGTATTGTTGCAGCCCAGTACTTC.

This sequence joins TRBV5-4 and TRBJ2-3, with D hard to call. Trimming took off 5 bases at V and 3 bases at J, with 10 bases between the two ends. Germline CDR1 and CDR2: SGHNT and YYREEE (reference sequence). The CDR3 runs 13 residues. CDR3 protein: CASRFESTDTQYF. The CDR3 DNA follows: TGTGCCAGCAGATTCGAATCGACAGATACGCAGTATTTT.

The CDR3 coding sequence is TGTGCCAGTAGTCCAGGACAGGCTTCACCCCTCCACTTT. This sequence encodes CASSPGQASPLHF. The chain uses TRBV19 and TRBJ1-6, with 7 bases fitting TRBD1. V gave up 5 bases and J gave up 9 bases; unmatched junction bases: 4. The CDR3 covers 13 residues. CDR1 is LNHDA and CDR2 is SQIVND in the germline V gene (reference sequence).

In this sample, this clone turned up a few times. The chain recombines TRBV5-6 with TRBJ1-2; D is undetermined. The CDR3 covers 13 residues. Per the germline V gene, CDR1 is SGHDT and CDR2 is YYEEEE. Trimming removed 6 bases at V and 6 bases at J, with 15 bases between. The CDR3 spells CASTEVFRDGYTF. The CDR3 nucleotides read TGTGCCAGCACCGAGGTGTTCCGGGATGGCTACACCTTC.

As for this clone: This sample also contains other DNA sequences that code for the same CDR3. The chain couples TRBV5-1 to TRBJ1-1; no definite D call. The CDR3 sequence is 13 residues long. Germline lookup yields CDR1 SGHRS and CDR2 YFSETQ. Trimming stripped 0 bases from V and 0 bases from J, with 3 bases between. CDR3 coding DNA: TGCGCCAGCAGCTTGGACTTGAACACTGAAGCTTTCTTT. Translation: CASSLDLNTEAFF.

This chain links TRBV27 with TRBJ2-7; D unresolved. V was clipped by 2 bases and J by 6 bases, with 11 bases between them. The germline CDR1 and CDR2 sequences are MNHEY and SMNVEV (reference sequence). This CDR3 region has 13 residues. The CDR3 nucleotides are TGTGCCAGCAGTTTAACCACCGCAGGCGAGCAGTACTTC. Encoded protein: CASSLTTAGEQYF.

This clone was detected once. The rearrangement joins TRBV12-3 or TRBV12-4 to TRBJ1-1; tentatively, D is TRBD1 (5 bases). CDR3 length: 13 amino acids. V lost 5 bases and J lost 5, with 12 bases in between. The CDR3 bases are TGTGCCAGCAGTGCACAGGTGGGGACTGAAGCTTTCTTT. Translating it yields CASSAQVGTEAFF.

The V call is TRBV6-6, the J call TRBJ1-5, with D uncertain. Trimming removed 9 bases from V and 4 bases from J, with 10 bases in between. The germline V gene has CDR1 MNHNY and CDR2 SVGAGI (reference sequence). This CDR3 is built from 12 residues. CDR3 region: CASTVPNQPQHF. In DNA, the CDR3 is TGTGCCAGTACGGTCCCGAATCAGCCCCAGCATTTT.

This clone occurred once. This chain links TRBV7-9 with TRBJ2-7; 7 nucleotides agree with TRBD1. The CDR3 consists of 12 residues. In germline, CDR1 is SEHNR, CDR2 FQNEAQ (reference sequence). Germline trimming cut 5 bases from V and 7 bases from J; bases unmatched to any gene: 5. The CDR3 sequence: CASSRDRIEQYF. CDR3 sequence (DNA): TGTGCCAGCAGCCGGGACAGAATTGAGCAGTACTTC.

This clone was seen once. This rearrangement joins TRBV15 to TRBJ1-2; D possibly corresponds to TRBD1 (6 bases). Germline V gene lookup returns CDR1 LNHNV and CDR2 YYDKDF (reference sequence). V lost 0 bases, J lost 6 bases, and 8 bases lay in between. The CDR3 loop spans 13 amino acids. The CDR3 region is CATSRETGNGYTF. CDR3 DNA sequence: TGTGCCACCAGCAGAGAAACAGGGAATGGCTACACCTTC.

The rearrangement joins TRBV6-5 to TRBJ2-5; D is unresolved. V gave up 7 bases and J gave up 4 bases, with 10 bases separating them. The CDR3 covers 12 residues. CDR1 is MNHEY and CDR2 is SVGAGI in the germline V gene. In nucleotides, the CDR3 is TGTGCCAGCACTAATCCCGGAGAGACCCAGTACTTC. Amino acids: CASTNPGETQYF.

Here the CDR3 reads CASSSPPGLYGYTF. CDR3 nucleotide sequence: TGTGCCAGCAGTTCCCCCCCGGGGCTATATGGCTACACCTTC. The J gene is TRBJ1-2, the V gene TRBV5-5; D is possibly TRBD1 (5 bases). CDR3 length equals 14 residues. Germline V CDR1 and CDR2: SGHKS, YYEKEE (reference sequence). Trimming shortened V by 5 bases and J by 5 bases, and 16 bases separated the two germline ends.

This chain links TRBV29-1 with TRBJ1-2, with D uncertain. The V and J ends lost 7 bases and 0 bases respectively, with 15 bases between them. CDR1 and CDR2 from the germline V gene are SQVTM and ANQGSEA. This CDR3 has 14 amino acids. The CDR3 nucleotides read TGCAGCGCCCTCCCGGGATCGGCTAACTATGGCTACACCTTC. Translating gives CSALPGSANYGYTF.

The V gene is TRBV11-3, the J gene TRBJ1-1; D not certain. V dropped 2 bases and J dropped 5 bases, with 9 bases sitting between them. CDR1 is SGHNT and CDR2 is YENEEA in the germline V gene. This CDR3 contains 13 residues. This CDR3 is CASSLWAGTEAFF. For the CDR3, the DNA is TGTGCCAGCAGCTTATGGGCCGGGACTGAAGCTTTCTTT.

The chain combines TRBV10-1 with TRBJ2-2; 7 nucleotides agree with TRBD1. Germline V lookup: CDR1 WNHNN, CDR2 SYGVQD (reference sequence). The CDR3 contains 14 residues. Losses at the gene ends were 6 bases for V and 5 bases for J; bases not matched to a gene: 6. CDR3 in DNA: TGCGCCAGCAGGAACAGGGGAGAGACCGGGGAGCTGTTTTTT. It encodes CASRNRGETGELFF.

The chain links TRBV7-9 to TRBJ1-3; D not certain. Trimming took off 6 bases at V and 2 bases at J, with 8 bases between the two ends. The CDR3 runs 13 residues. CDR1 and CDR2 from the germline V gene are SEHNR and FQNEAQ (reference sequence). CDR3 sequence (DNA): TGTGCCAGCAGTCTCGACGCTGGAAACACCATATATTTT. Translated: CASSLDAGNTIYF.

V gene TRBV5-8 combines with J gene TRBJ1-1; 8 positions agree with TRBD1. The germline V gene encodes CDR1 SGHTS and CDR2 YDEGEE. This CDR3 has 13 amino acids. Trimming took 1 base from V and 12 from J; bases not matched to a gene: 8. The CDR3 loop reads CASSLSRGLVTFF. The CDR3 DNA reads TGTGCCAGCAGCTTGAGCAGGGGGCTCGTAACTTTCTTT.

A remark on this clone: Within the sample, other DNA sequences also encode this same CDR3. The chain joins TRBV7-2 to TRBJ2-1, with unresolved D. Germline CDR1 is SGHTA and CDR2 is FQGNSA. With 2 bases removed from V and 6 bases from J, the gap between germline ends came to 5 bases. This CDR3 comprises 12 residues. CDR3 loop: CASSLYGNEQFF. The CDR3 DNA is TGTGCCAGCAGCTTATACGGCAATGAGCAGTTCTTC.

The CDR3: CASSPGLGGSPLHF. In nucleotides, the CDR3 is TGTGCCAGCAGTCCGGGCCTGGGCGGTTCACCCCTCCACTTT. The chain has TRBV6-6 and TRBJ1-6; D is undetermined. Germline V gene lookup returns CDR1 MNHNY and CDR2 SVGAGI (reference sequence). V gave up 5 bases and J gave up 9 bases, with 14 bases separating them. This CDR3 is built from 14 residues.

This clone was seen a handful of times. The rearrangement joins TRBV4-2 to TRBJ1-3; TRBD1 might be the D (6 bases). The CDR3 sequence is 16 residues long. Germline V gene lookup returns CDR1 LGHNA and CDR2 YNFKEQ. Between the trimmed V and J ends, which lost 4 bases and 0 bases, there was a span of 13 bases. In DNA form, the CDR3 reads TGTGCCAGCAGCCCCAATGGGGGCAGCTCTGGAAACACCATATATTTT. It translates to CASSPNGGSSGNTIYF.